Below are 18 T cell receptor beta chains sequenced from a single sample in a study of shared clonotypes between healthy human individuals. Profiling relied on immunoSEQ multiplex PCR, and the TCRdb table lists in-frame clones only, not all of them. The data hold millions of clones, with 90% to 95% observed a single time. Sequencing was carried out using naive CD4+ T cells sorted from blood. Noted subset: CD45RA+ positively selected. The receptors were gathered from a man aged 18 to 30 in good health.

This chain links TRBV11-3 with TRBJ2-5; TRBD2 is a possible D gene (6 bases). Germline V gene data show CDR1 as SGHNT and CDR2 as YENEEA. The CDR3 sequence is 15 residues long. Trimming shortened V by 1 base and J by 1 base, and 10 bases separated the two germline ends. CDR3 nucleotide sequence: TGTGCCAGCAGCTTAGCCTTCGGGAGCCAAGAGACCCAGTACTTC. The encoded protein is CASSLAFGSQETQYF.

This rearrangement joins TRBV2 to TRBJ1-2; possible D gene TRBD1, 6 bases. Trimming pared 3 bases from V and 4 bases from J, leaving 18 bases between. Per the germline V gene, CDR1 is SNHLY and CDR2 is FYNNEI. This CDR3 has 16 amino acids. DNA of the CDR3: TGTGCCAGCAGTGATGGCCCGATAGGGGGAGGCTATGGCTACACCTTC. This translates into CASSDGPIGGGYGYTF.

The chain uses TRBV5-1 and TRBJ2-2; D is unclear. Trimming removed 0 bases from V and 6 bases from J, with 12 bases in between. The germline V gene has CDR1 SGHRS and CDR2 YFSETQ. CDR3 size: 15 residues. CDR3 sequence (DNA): TGCGCCAGCAGCTTGGAGGAGTTTGGGTCCGGGGAGCTGTTTTTT. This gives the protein CASSLEEFGSGELFF. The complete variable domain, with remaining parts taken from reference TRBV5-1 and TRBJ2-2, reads KAGVTQTPRYLIKTRGQQVTLSCSPISGHRSVSWYQQTPGQGLQFLFEYFSETQRNKGNFPGRFSGRQFSNSRSEMNVSTLELGDSALYLCASSLEEFGSGELFFGEGSRLTVL.

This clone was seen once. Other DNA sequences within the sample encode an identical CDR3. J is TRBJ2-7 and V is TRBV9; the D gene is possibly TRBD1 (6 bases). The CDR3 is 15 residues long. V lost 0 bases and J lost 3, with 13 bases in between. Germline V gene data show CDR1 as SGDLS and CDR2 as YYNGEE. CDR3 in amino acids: CASSVEGGTGYEQYF. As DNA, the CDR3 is TGTGCCAGCAGCGTAGAAGGGGGAACGGGCTACGAGCAGTACTTC.

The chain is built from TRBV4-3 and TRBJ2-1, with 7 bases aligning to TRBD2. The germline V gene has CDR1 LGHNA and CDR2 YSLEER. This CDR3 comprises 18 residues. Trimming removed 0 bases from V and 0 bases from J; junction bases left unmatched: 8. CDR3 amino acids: CASSQDSGGGGSYNEQFF. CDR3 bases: TGCGCCAGCAGCCAAGACTCCGGCGGGGGAGGCTCCTACAATGAGCAGTTCTTC.

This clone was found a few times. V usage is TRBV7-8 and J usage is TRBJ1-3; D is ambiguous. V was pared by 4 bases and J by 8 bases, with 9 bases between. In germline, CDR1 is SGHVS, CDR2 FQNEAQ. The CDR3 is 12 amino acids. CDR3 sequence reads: CASSSVGDTIYF. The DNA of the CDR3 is TGTGCCAGCAGCTCCGTTGGGGACACCATATATTTT.

CDR3 sequence: CASSIGQGRETQYF. The CDR3 bases are TGTGCCAGTAGTATTGGACAGGGAAGGGAGACCCAGTACTTC. The rearrangement joins TRBV19 to TRBJ2-5, with 8 bases aligning to TRBD1. The CDR3 has 14 amino acids. The ends lost 3 bases at V and 5 bases at J; junction bases unmatched: 5. The germline CDR1 and CDR2 sequences are LNHDA and SQIVND (reference sequence).

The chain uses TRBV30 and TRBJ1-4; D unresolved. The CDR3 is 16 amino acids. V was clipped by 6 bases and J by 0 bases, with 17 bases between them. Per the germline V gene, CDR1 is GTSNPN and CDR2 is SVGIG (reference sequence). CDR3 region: CACSTDPLATNEKLFF. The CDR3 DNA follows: TGTGCCTGCTCGACCGATCCTCTTGCAACTAATGAAAAACTGTTTTTT.

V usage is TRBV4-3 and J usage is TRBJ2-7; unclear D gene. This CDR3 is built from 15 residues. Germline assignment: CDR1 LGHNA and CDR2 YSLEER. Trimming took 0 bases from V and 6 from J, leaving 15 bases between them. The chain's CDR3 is CASSQDSGGTVEQYF. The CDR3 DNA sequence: TGCGCCAGCAGCCAAGATTCTGGCGGAACGGTCGAGCAGTACTTC.

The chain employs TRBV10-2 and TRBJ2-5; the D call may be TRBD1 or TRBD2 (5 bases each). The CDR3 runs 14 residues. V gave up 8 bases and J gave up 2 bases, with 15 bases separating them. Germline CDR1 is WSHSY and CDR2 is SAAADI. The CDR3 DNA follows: TGCGCCAGCGCCTCGATGGGACCGCAAGAGACCCAGTACTTC. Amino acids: CASASMGPQETQYF.

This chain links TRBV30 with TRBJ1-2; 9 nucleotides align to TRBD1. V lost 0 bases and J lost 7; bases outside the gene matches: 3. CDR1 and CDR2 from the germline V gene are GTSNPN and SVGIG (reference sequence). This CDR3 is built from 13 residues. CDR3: CAWSVLDRGGYTF. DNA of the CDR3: TGTGCCTGGAGTGTCCTGGACAGGGGTGGCTACACCTTC. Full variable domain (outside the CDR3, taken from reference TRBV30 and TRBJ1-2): SQTIHQWPATLVQPVGSPLSLECTVEGTSNPNLYWYRQAAGRGLQLLFYSVGIGQISSEVPQNLSASRPQDRQFILSSKKLLLSDSGFYLCAWSVLDRGGYTFGSGTRLTVV.

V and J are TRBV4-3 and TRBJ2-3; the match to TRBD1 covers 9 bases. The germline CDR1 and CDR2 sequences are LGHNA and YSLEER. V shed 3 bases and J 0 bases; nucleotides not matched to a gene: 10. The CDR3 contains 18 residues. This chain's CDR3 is CASSQLTGQGKSTDTQYF. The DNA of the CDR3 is TGCGCCAGCAGCCAGCTTACCGGACAGGGGAAAAGCACAGATACGCAGTATTTT.

The CDR3 loop reads CASKGAGVYGYTF. In DNA, the CDR3 is TGTGCCTCCAAAGGGGCCGGGGTATATGGCTACACCTTC. This sequence joins TRBV2 and TRBJ1-2, with D perhaps TRBD1 (5 bases). The CDR3 totals 13 residues. CDR1 SNHLY and CDR2 FYNNEI come from the germline V gene. V lost 11 bases to trimming and J lost 5 bases, with 18 bases between them.

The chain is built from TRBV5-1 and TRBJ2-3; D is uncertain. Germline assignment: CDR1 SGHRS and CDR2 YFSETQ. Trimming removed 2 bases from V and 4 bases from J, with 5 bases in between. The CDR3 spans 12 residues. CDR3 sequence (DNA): TGCGCCAGCAGCTTTGCATCAGATACGCAGTATTTT. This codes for CASSFASDTQYF.

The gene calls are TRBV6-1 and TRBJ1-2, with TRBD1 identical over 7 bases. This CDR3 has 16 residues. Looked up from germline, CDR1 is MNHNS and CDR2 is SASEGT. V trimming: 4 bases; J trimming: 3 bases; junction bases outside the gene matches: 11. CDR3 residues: CASSGSLTGFYYGYTF. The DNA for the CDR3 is TGTGCCAGCAGTGGATCCTTGACAGGGTTCTACTATGGCTACACCTTC.

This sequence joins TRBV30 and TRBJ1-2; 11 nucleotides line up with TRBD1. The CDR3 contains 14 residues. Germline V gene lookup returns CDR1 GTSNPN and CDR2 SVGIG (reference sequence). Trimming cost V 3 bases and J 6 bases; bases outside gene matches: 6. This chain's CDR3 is CAWRDRGPVNGYTF. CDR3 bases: TGTGCCTGGAGGGACAGGGGGCCTGTTAATGGCTACACCTTC.

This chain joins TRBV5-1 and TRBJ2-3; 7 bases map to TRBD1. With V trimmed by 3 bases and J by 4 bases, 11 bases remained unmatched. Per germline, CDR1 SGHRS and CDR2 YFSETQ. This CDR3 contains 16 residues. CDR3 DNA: TGCGCCAGCAGCTGGGGACAGACAGGAAGCGCAGATACGCAGTATTTT. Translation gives CASSWGQTGSADTQYF.

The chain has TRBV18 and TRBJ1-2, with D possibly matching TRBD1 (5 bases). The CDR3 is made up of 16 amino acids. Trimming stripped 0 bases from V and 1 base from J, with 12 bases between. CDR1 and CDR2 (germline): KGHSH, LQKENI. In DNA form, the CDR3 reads TGTGCCAGCTCACCACCGGGGCAGATACATAACTATGGCTACACCTTC. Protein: CASSPPGQIHNYGYTF.